The 10 T cell receptor beta chains given below trace back to one sample, sequenced in a study of cytomegalovirus exposure and HLA in healthy donors. Sequencing was performed with immunoSEQ multiplex PCR; in TCRdb, only in-frame clones are kept and a portion is missing. The table records about 220,000 clones, just over 85% of them present only once. The sample comprised PBMCs. Receptor source: a woman in her late teens or twenties in good health and CMV-seronegative.

CDR3 region: CASSLSTGADTQYF. The CDR3 region has the DNA TGTGCCAGCAGTTTATCGACGGGGGCAGATACGCAGTATTTT. The V gene is TRBV27, the J gene TRBJ2-3, with a tentative D call TRBD2 (6 bases). Between the trimmed V and J ends, which lost 0 bases and 4 bases, there was a span of 8 bases. Germline-derived CDR1 and CDR2 are MNHEY and SMNVEV (reference sequence). The CDR3 runs 14 residues.

The chain carries TRBV7-2 and TRBJ2-7; perhaps TRBD1 as D (6 bases). Looked up from germline, CDR1 is SGHTA and CDR2 is FQGNSA. This CDR3 is 15 amino acids long. V lost 2 bases and J lost 9, with 20 bases in between. CDR3 DNA sequence: TGTGCCAGCAGCTTAAAAGGCCAGGGCCAAGGGGGGCAGTACTTC. Translated: CASSLKGQGQGGQYF.

This clone was observed a handful of times. The gene calls are TRBV2 and TRBJ2-4; 11 positions match TRBD2. The CDR3 runs to 14 residues. The V gene end was trimmed by 1 base and the J gene end by 13 bases; junction bases not matched to a gene: 6. Germline assignment: CDR1 SNHLY and CDR2 FYNNEI. For the CDR3, the DNA is TGTGCCAGCAGTGAAGGACTAGCGGGGTGGGGGCAGTACTTC. Its translation: CASSEGLAGWGQYF.

The chain couples TRBV7-2 to TRBJ2-1, with a weak D call TRBD2 (6 bases). The CDR3 totals 15 residues. Germline values: CDR1 SGHTA, CDR2 FQGNSA. Trimming pared 3 bases from V and 0 bases from J, leaving 9 bases between. CDR3 region: CASSFWGGSYNEQFF. DNA for the CDR3: TGTGCCAGCAGCTTCTGGGGAGGCTCCTACAATGAGCAGTTCTTC. The complete variable domain, with remaining parts taken from reference TRBV7-2 and TRBJ2-1, reads GAGVSQSPSNKVTEKGKDVELRCDPISGHTALYWYRQSLGQGLEFLIYFQGNSAPDKSGLPSDRFSAERTGGSVSTLTIQRTQQEDSAVYLCASSFWGGSYNEQFFGPGTRLTVL.

V usage is TRBV28 and J usage is TRBJ2-3; D possibly corresponds to TRBD2 (5 bases). CDR3 length: 15 residues. Germline-derived CDR1 and CDR2 are MDHEN and SYDVKM. Trimming took 2 bases from V and 1 from J, leaving 10 bases between them. The CDR3 DNA sequence: TGTGCCAGCAGTTTAGAGGAGGTCCGCACAGATACGCAGTATTTT. Translation: CASSLEEVRTDTQYF.

The V and J genes are TRBV27 and TRBJ2-7; a possible D gene is TRBD1 (6 bases). From germline, CDR1 is MNHEY and CDR2 SMNVEV (reference sequence). The V end was cut by 7 bases, the J end by 0 bases, with 10 bases between. The CDR3 covers 13 residues. The CDR3 coding sequence is TGTGCCAGCACCGAACAGGGCTCCTACGAGCAGTACTTC. Its protein is CASTEQGSYEQYF.

The V gene is TRBV4-3, the J gene TRBJ2-1; D is unresolved. This CDR3 contains 16 residues. In germline, CDR1 is LGHNA, CDR2 YSLEER. Trimming pared 2 bases from V and 6 bases from J, leaving 17 bases between. The CDR3 spells CASSQSWAQFLNEQFF. For the CDR3, the DNA is TGCGCCAGCAGCCAAAGTTGGGCCCAGTTTCTCAATGAGCAGTTCTTC.

The chain recombines TRBV27 with TRBJ2-1; 7 bases align to TRBD1. The germline V gene encodes CDR1 MNHEY and CDR2 SMNVEV (reference sequence). The CDR3 covers 14 residues. Losses at the gene ends were 6 bases for V and 0 bases for J; bases not matched to a gene: 2. CDR3 coding DNA: TGTGCCAGCAGGCGGACAGGCTCCTACAATGAGCAGTTCTTC. Translating it yields CASRRTGSYNEQFF.

The CDR3 DNA reads TGTGCCAGCAGCTCACATTTGGGTAGCGGGAGGTCTAACGAGCAGTACTTC. This sequence encodes CASSSHLGSGRSNEQYF. V is TRBV7-2 and J is TRBJ2-7, with 10 bases identical to TRBD2. Germline assignment: CDR1 SGHTA and CDR2 FQGNSA. This CDR3 has 17 residues. V dropped 4 bases and J dropped 5; count of bases not matched to a gene: 14.

The rearrangement joins TRBV4-3 to TRBJ2-1; the D gene is possibly TRBD2 (6 bases). The V end was cut by 4 bases, the J end by 4 bases, with 17 bases between. Germline V lookup: CDR1 LGHNA, CDR2 YSLEER. The CDR3 contains 16 residues. CDR3 residues: CASSRSFRDSYNEQFF. In DNA, the CDR3 is TGCGCCAGCAGCCGATCGTTCCGGGACTCATACAATGAGCAGTTCTTC.